Listed below are T cell receptor beta chains from one sample, sequenced in a study of shared clonotypes between healthy human individuals. The table came from immunoSEQ multiplex PCR; TCRdb's copy has only in-frame clones and leaves some out. The sample carries over 2 million clones, 85% to 95% recorded once. Sequencing used naive CD4+ T cells sorted from blood. The receptor set was obtained from a man aged 18 to 35 in good health. Both conserved end residues are part of each CDR3. A D gene is named only where the DNA matches it firmly. Only some rows state a clone size, as once, few, many or a class for expanded clones.

>TRBJ2-5|TRBD2|once|TRBV5-1
CASSQLGLADGSETQYF
TGCGCCAGCAGCCAACTCGGACTAGCGGATGGGTCAGAGACCCAGTACTTC
>TRBJ1-5|-|-|TRBV18
CASSPAAGEVWNQPQHF
TGTGCCAGCTCACCCGCGGCAGGGGAGGTATGGAATCAGCCCCAGCATTTT
>TRBJ2-5|TRBD2|-|TRBV10-3
CAIKVAGDQETQYF
TGTGCCATCAAAGTAGCGGGGGACCAAGAGACCCAGTACTTC
>TRBJ2-3|-|-|TRBV29-1
CSVQKYTGFADTQYF
TGCAGCGTTCAAAAGTATACAGGGTTCGCAGATACGCAGTATTTT
>TRBJ2-7|-|-|TRBV11-2
CASSLNGQGRYEQYF
TGTGCCAGCAGCCTAAACGGCCAGGGGAGGTACGAGCAGTACTTC
>TRBJ1-1|TRBD1|-|TRBV6-1
CASNPGQRTEAFF
TGTGCCAGCAACCCGGGACAGAGAACTGAAGCTTTCTTT
>TRBJ1-1|-|-|TRBV7-7
CASSRAATEAFF
TGTGCTAGCAGCCGCGCGGCCACTGAAGCTTTCTTT
>TRBJ2-5|-|-|TRBV18
CASSPGSQETQYF
TGTGCCAGCTCACCGGGCTCGCAAGAGACCCAGTACTTC
>TRBJ2-1|-|-|TRBV7-8
CASSLGASYNEQFF
TGTGCCAGCAGCTTAGGAGCTTCCTACAATGAGCAGTTCTTC
>TRBJ2-2|TRBD2|-|TRBV7-3
CASSPMGLPNTGELFF
TGTGCCAGCAGCCCGATGGGACTACCGAACACCGGGGAGCTGTTTTTT
>TRBJ2-7|-|-|TRBV10-1
CASFGQPNCSYEQYF
TGCGCCAGCTTCGGACAGCCTAACTGCTCCTACGAGCAGTACTTC
>TRBJ2-7|-|once|TRBV5-1
CASRINWEVSYEQYF
TGCGCCAGCAGAATCAACTGGGAGGTCTCCTACGAGCAGTACTTC
>TRBJ2-3|TRBD2|-|TRBV10-3
CAISAGLAGTTDTQYF
TGTGCCATCAGTGCGGGACTAGCGGGAACCACAGATACGCAGTATTTT
>TRBJ1-5|-|-|TRBV5-1
CASSPDPGNQPQHF
TGCGCCAGCAGCCCGGACCCAGGGAATCAGCCCCAGCATTTT
>TRBJ1-1|TRBD1|-|TRBV10-2
CASTAGTGGPLTLNTEAFF
TGCGCCAGTACCGCCGGGACAGGGGGCCCCCTAACTCTGAACACTGAAGCTTTCTTT
>TRBJ2-1|-|once|TRBV10-3
CAISDAGNEQFF
TGTGCCATCTCGGACGCCGGGAATGAGCAGTTCTTC
>TRBJ2-1|-|-|TRBV30
CAWSAGHLGDGEQFF
TGTGCCTGGAGTGCCGGACACCTGGGAGACGGTGAGCAGTTCTTC
>TRBJ1-5|-|-|TRBV15
CATSRDAVQRAQHF
TGTGCCACCAGCAGAGATGCAGTCCAGCGGGCCCAGCATTTT
>TRBJ2-5|-|-|TRBV18
CASSLNAAGTQETQYF
TGTGCCAGCTCACTTAACGCCGCAGGGACTCAAGAGACCCAGTACTTC
>TRBJ1-3|-|-|TRBV10-3
CAIKDFSGNTIYF
TGTGCCATCAAGGATTTTTCTGGAAACACCATATATTTT